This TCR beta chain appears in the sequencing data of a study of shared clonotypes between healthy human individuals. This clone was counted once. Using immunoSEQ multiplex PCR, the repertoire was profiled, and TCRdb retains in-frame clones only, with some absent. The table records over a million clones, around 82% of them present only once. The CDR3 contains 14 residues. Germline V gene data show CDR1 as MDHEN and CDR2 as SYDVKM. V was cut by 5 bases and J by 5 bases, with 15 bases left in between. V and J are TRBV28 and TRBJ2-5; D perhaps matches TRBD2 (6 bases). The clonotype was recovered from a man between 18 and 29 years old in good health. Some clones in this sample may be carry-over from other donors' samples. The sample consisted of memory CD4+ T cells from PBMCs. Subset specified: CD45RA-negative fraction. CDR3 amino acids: CASSVGGAGETQYF. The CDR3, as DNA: TGTGCCAGCAGTGTAGGAGGGGCGGGGGAGACCCAGTACTTC.